One and the same sample provided the 22 T cell receptor beta chains below, sequenced in a study of T cell responses to AZD1222 COVID-19 vaccine. Only in-frame clones appear in the TCRdb table, and some are missing; sequencing was by immunoSEQ multiplex PCR. The table has more than 85,000 clones, more than 75% seen once. The material was peripheral blood, obtained on day 0 of AZD1222 vaccination. The source is an adult in good health.

This chain links TRBV28 with TRBJ2-4; 9 bases are a match to TRBD2. V shed 6 bases, J shed 4 bases, and the junction held 10 bases outside the gene matches. Germline lookup yields CDR1 MDHEN and CDR2 SYDVKM. The CDR3 is 16 amino acids. The CDR3 reads CASSPELAGVKNIQYF. DNA for the CDR3: TGTGCCAGCAGCCCCGAGTTAGCGGGAGTTAAAAACATTCAGTACTTC.

The V call is TRBV28, the J call TRBJ2-7; D remains ambiguous. This CDR3 has 14 amino acids. V was trimmed by 7 bases and J by 2 bases, leaving 15 bases between them. Germline loops: CDR1 MDHEN, CDR2 SYDVKM. CDR3 sequence reads: CASTWGSTTYEQYF. For the CDR3, the DNA is TGTGCCAGCACCTGGGGTAGCACAACCTACGAGCAGTACTTC.

The rearrangement links TRBV28 to TRBJ2-7; possibly TRBD2 for D (8 bases). V lost 2 bases and J lost 0, with 14 bases in between. CDR1 and CDR2 (germline): MDHEN, SYDVKM. The CDR3 sequence is 16 residues long. CDR3 bases: TGTGCCAGCAGTTTAGCGGGGGGACAGAGCTCCTACGAGCAGTACTTC. It translates to CASSLAGGQSSYEQYF.

The V and J genes are TRBV11-2 and TRBJ2-2, with no clear D. Germline CDR1 SGHAT, CDR2 FQNNGV. V lost 8 bases and J 4 bases, leaving 8 bases between the germline ends. The CDR3 runs to 12 residues. CDR3 in DNA: TGTGCCAGCCTAAGGAGCACCGGGGAGCTGTTTTTT. It translates to CASLRSTGELFF.

The V call is TRBV6-5, the J call TRBJ1-4; TRBD1 matches at 9 bases. CDR3 length: 13 residues. Germline V CDR1 and CDR2: MNHEY, SVGAGI. With 7 bases clipped from V and 8 bases from J, the junction kept 5 bases outside the gene matches. The CDR3 sequence: CASNRDRAEKLFF. The CDR3 DNA sequence: TGTGCCAGCAACCGGGACAGGGCGGAAAAACTGTTTTTT.

The table lists this clone with a count of one. This chain uses TRBV9 with TRBJ2-3, with 12 bases identical to TRBD2. The ends lost 3 bases at V and 5 bases at J; junction bases unmatched: 7. The CDR3 extends over 16 amino acids. Germline V lookup: CDR1 SGDLS, CDR2 YYNGEE. CDR3 region: CASSDLAGGEEDTQYF. The CDR3 region has the DNA TGTGCCAGCAGCGACCTAGCGGGAGGGGAGGAAGATACGCAGTATTTT.

This clone appeared a single time. V is TRBV3-1 (or the pseudogene TRBV3-2) and J is TRBJ2-3; no clear D gene. The CDR3 loop spans 15 amino acids. Germline assignment: CDR1 LGHDT and CDR2 YNNKEL (reference sequence). Between the trimmed V and J ends, which lost 1 base and 2 bases, there was a span of 10 bases. This CDR3 reads CASSQGRFDTDTQYF. DNA of the CDR3: TGTGCCAGCAGCCAAGGCAGGTTTGACACAGATACGCAGTATTTT.

This rearrangement joins TRBV6-1 to TRBJ1-5, with D hard to call. V gave up 2 bases and J gave up 1 base, with 15 bases separating them. The CDR3 has 17 amino acids. Germline V gene sequence: CDR1 MNHNS, CDR2 SASEGT. The CDR3 DNA is TGTGCCAGCAGTGAAAGAAGGAGCGGAATCAGCAATCAGCCCCAGCATTTT. Amino acids: CASSERRSGISNQPQHF.

The chain joins TRBV7-9 to TRBJ2-2; maybe TRBD2 (6 bases). The CDR3 runs to 15 residues. V lost 6 bases to trimming and J lost 5 bases, with 16 bases between them. Germline V gene sequence: CDR1 SEHNR, CDR2 FQNEAQ (reference sequence). The CDR3 DNA sequence: TGTGCCAGCAGTCCACGGGGACTCGTAACCGGGGAGCTGTTTTTT. Protein sequence: CASSPRGLVTGELFF.

The rearrangement uses TRBV5-1 and TRBJ1-3, with 7 positions matching TRBD1. This CDR3 is 17 amino acids long. V lost 0 bases, J lost 0 bases, and 6 bases stayed unmatched. In germline, CDR1 is SGHRS, CDR2 YFSETQ. The CDR3 region is CASSLGGGGSSGNTIYF. CDR3 nucleotides: TGCGCCAGCAGCTTGGGAGGAGGGGGCAGCTCTGGAAACACCATATATTTT.

The chain carries TRBV5-4 and TRBJ1-2; D is possibly TRBD1 (5 bases). The germline gives CDR1 SGHNT, CDR2 YYREEE (reference sequence). V lost 3 bases, J lost 4 bases, and 16 bases lay in between. The CDR3 length is 15 residues. The CDR3 nucleotides read TGTGCCAGCAGCTGGGGAGGGGAAAGGGTCTATGGCTACACCTTC. It encodes CASSWGGERVYGYTF. Looking up the rest from reference TRBV5-4 and TRBJ1-2 gives the full variable domain: ETGVTQSPTHLIKTRGQQVTLRCSSQSGHNTVSWYQQALGQGPQFIFQYYREEENGRGNFPPRFSGLQFPNYSSELNVNALELDDSALYLCASSWGGERVYGYTFGSGTRLTVV.

The rearrangement joins TRBV7-9 to TRBJ2-7; D is ambiguous. In germline, CDR1 is SEHNR, CDR2 FQNEAQ (reference sequence). The CDR3 extends over 12 amino acids. Trimming stripped 1 base from V and 4 bases from J, with 5 bases between. The DNA of the CDR3 is TGTGCCAGCAGCTTAGAATCGTACGAGCAGTACTTC. It encodes CASSLESYEQYF.

In its sample, this clone was seen a few times. The chain couples TRBV7-2 to TRBJ2-1; 7 bases line up with TRBD2. Germline V gene sequence: CDR1 SGHTA, CDR2 FQGNSA. The V segment lost 0 bases and the J segment 8 bases; nucleotides outside the gene matches: 4. CDR3 length equals 14 residues. CDR3 protein: CASSLAGGLYEQFF. The CDR3 bases are TGTGCCAGCAGCTTAGCGGGAGGGTTATATGAGCAGTTCTTC.

The CDR3 protein is CASSEVSLGAEAFF. Written as DNA, the CDR3 is TGTGCCAGCAGTGAGGTTTCATTAGGTGCTGAAGCTTTCTTT. The chain uses TRBV25-1 and TRBJ1-1; no clear D gene. The V end was cut by 3 bases, the J end by 6 bases, with 14 bases between. The CDR3 is 14 residues long. Germline CDR1 and CDR2: MGHDK and SYGVNS.

V is TRBV13 and J is TRBJ2-7; D possibly matches TRBD1 or TRBD2 (5 bases each). Trimming took 6 bases from V and 6 from J, leaving 15 bases between them. The CDR3 is 13 amino acids. Germline V gene data show CDR1 as PRHDT and CDR2 as FYEKMQ (reference sequence). This chain's CDR3 is CASRRRVRGEQYF. CDR3 DNA sequence: TGTGCCAGCAGGCGCAGGGTGAGGGGCGAGCAGTACTTC.

V is TRBV6-5 and J is TRBJ1-1; a possible D gene is TRBD1 (6 bases). V lost 8 bases, J lost 0 bases, and 16 bases lay in between. Per the germline V gene, CDR1 is MNHEY and CDR2 is SVGAGI. The CDR3 sequence is 15 residues long. CDR3 nucleotides: TGTGCCAGCGAGCTGGCAGGGACAATGAACACTGAAGCTTTCTTT. Amino acids: CASELAGTMNTEAFF.

CDR3 residues: CASSPLYRDGEETQYF. The CDR3 nucleotides read TGCGCCAGCAGCCCGCTTTATCGGGACGGCGAGGAGACCCAGTACTTC. The chain couples TRBV5-1 to TRBJ2-5; D is perhaps TRBD1 or TRBD2 (5 bases each). With 4 bases removed from V and 5 bases from J, the gap between germline ends came to 21 bases. The CDR3 covers 16 residues. Germline values: CDR1 SGHRS, CDR2 YFSETQ.

The chain carries TRBV28 and TRBJ2-1; 7 nucleotides match TRBD2. Per germline, CDR1 MDHEN and CDR2 SYDVKM. There are 13 residues in the CDR3. Trimming at V came to 8 bases and at J to 10 bases, leaving 11 bases not matched to a gene. The CDR3 sequence: CASPGTTGLEQFF. The CDR3 DNA reads TGTGCCAGCCCCGGGACTACGGGTTTGGAGCAGTTCTTC.

The genes are TRBV6-5 and TRBJ1-1; the match to TRBD1 covers 7 bases. With 0 bases clipped from V and 3 bases from J, the junction kept 1 base outside the gene matches. Germline CDR1 reads MNHEY; CDR2 reads SVGAGI. The CDR3 runs to 14 residues. This CDR3 reads CASSYSQGDTEAFF. In nucleotides, the CDR3 is TGTGCCAGCAGTTACTCCCAGGGGGACACTGAAGCTTTCTTT.

V is TRBV5-1 and J is TRBJ2-3; 10 positions match TRBD2. Germline V lookup: CDR1 SGHRS, CDR2 YFSETQ. The CDR3 covers 16 residues. With 4 bases clipped from V and 0 bases from J, the junction kept 5 bases outside the gene matches. CDR3: CASSPTSGISTDTQYF. The DNA for the CDR3 is TGCGCCAGCAGCCCCACTAGCGGGATTAGCACAGATACGCAGTATTTT.

This CDR3 reads CATSETGANTGELFF. The CDR3 region has the DNA TGTGCCACCAGTGAGACGGGAGCAAACACCGGGGAGCTGTTTTTT. This chain connects TRBV24-1 to TRBJ2-2; tentative D call: TRBD2 (6 bases). Germline values: CDR1 KGHDR, CDR2 SFDVKD. This CDR3 contains 15 residues. Trimming took off 4 bases at V and 2 bases at J, with 10 bases between the two ends.

This chain joins TRBV18 and TRBJ2-2; D is possibly TRBD1 (5 bases). The ends were cut back, 6 bases at V and 2 bases at J, with 13 bases in the middle. This CDR3 contains 15 residues. Germline assignment: CDR1 KGHSH and CDR2 LQKENI. The CDR3 coding sequence is TGTGCCAGCTCCGCTAGACAGATAAACACCGGGGAGCTGTTTTTT. It specifies CASSARQINTGELFF.